These T cell receptor beta chains were read from a single sample in a study of T cells in Graves' hyperthyroidism and ophthalmopathy. One entry per CDR3 protein results from TCRdb running MiXCR on the multiplex PCR reads. The table records over 500,000 distinct CDR3 sequences, 15% to 20% of them present only once. Source material: blood. These receptors were collected from a young woman with Graves' ophthalmopathy. CDR3s leave out the opening cysteine and the closing phenylalanine or tryptophan. Each record gives: CDR3 protein, J gene, V gene, clone size. Part of the rows lack a size; the others show once, few, many or a class for expanded clones.

cdr3_aa: AGRPTGVETQY
j_call: TRBJ2-5
v_call: TRBV12-3/TRBV12-4
clone_size: few

cdr3_aa: ASSPSYADTQY
j_call: TRBJ2-3
v_call: TRBV3-1
clone_size: many

cdr3_aa: ASSPGRGREKLF
j_call: TRBJ1-4
v_call: TRBV18
clone_size: -

cdr3_aa: ASSGVGNTEAF
j_call: TRBJ1-1
v_call: TRBV9
clone_size: few

cdr3_aa: ASSSRLVTHEQY
j_call: TRBJ2-7
v_call: TRBV11-2
clone_size: many

cdr3_aa: ASSPTGLAGELF
j_call: TRBJ2-2
v_call: TRBV27
clone_size: few

cdr3_aa: ASSEAGGQVTYEQY
j_call: TRBJ2-7
v_call: TRBV6-1
clone_size: few

cdr3_aa: ASNWRVNTGELF
j_call: TRBJ2-2
v_call: TRBV19
clone_size: few

cdr3_aa: ASSVGSAGELF
j_call: TRBJ2-2
v_call: TRBV9
clone_size: many

cdr3_aa: SVEDREYYEQY
j_call: TRBJ2-7
v_call: TRBV29-1
clone_size: few

cdr3_aa: ASSQERGSGANVLT
j_call: TRBJ2-6
v_call: TRBV4-2
clone_size: few

cdr3_aa: SAVPGSGGNTEAF
j_call: TRBJ1-1
v_call: TRBV20-1
clone_size: many

cdr3_aa: SATRTSEYQETQY
j_call: TRBJ2-5
v_call: TRBV20-1
clone_size: -

cdr3_aa: ASSFSPGQGRETQY
j_call: TRBJ2-5
v_call: TRBV13
clone_size: many

cdr3_aa: ASSIQPITGELF
j_call: TRBJ2-2
v_call: TRBV19
clone_size: -

cdr3_aa: SALVGSGETQY
j_call: TRBJ2-5
v_call: TRBV29-1
clone_size: many

cdr3_aa: ASSLELAGETQY
j_call: TRBJ2-5
v_call: TRBV7-2
clone_size: many

cdr3_aa: ASSWDQLGSNQPQH
j_call: TRBJ1-5
v_call: TRBV28
clone_size: -

cdr3_aa: ASSSTFETQY
j_call: TRBJ2-5
v_call: TRBV13
clone_size: few

cdr3_aa: ASSLAGSGSYNEQF
j_call: TRBJ2-1
v_call: TRBV5-1
clone_size: many

cdr3_aa: ASSAQGWQTQY
j_call: TRBJ2-5
v_call: TRBV7-2
clone_size: -

cdr3_aa: ASSLIGEEKLF
j_call: TRBJ1-4
v_call: TRBV28
clone_size: -